This T cell receptor (beta chain) was captured in a study of T cells after yellow fever vaccination. Study-level results: Subsequent to the booster, the majority of primary-vaccination clones reappeared (96% CD4, 88% CD8).

MiXCR, applied by TCRdb to the 5' RACE reads, yields one record per CDR3 protein. The sample lists 35,000 to 55,000 distinct CDR3 sequences, 5% to 8% occurring once. CDR1 and CDR2 from the germline V gene are LGHNA and YSLEER. The V end lost 1 base, the J end lost 6 bases, and 11 bases lay between the germline ends. The CDR3 runs 14 residues. This clonotype has a count of ten or more. This sample comprised PBMCs, either bulk or a sorted T-cell subset (CD4+, CD8+, memory, or dextramer-sorted; not recorded which), obtained 45 days after the yellow fever booster vaccination. V usage is TRBV4-3 and J usage is TRBJ2-3; no definite D call. The receptor comes from a man aged 25 to 40 who received the YFV17D yellow fever vaccine. CDR3 protein: CASSQAGLTDTQYF. The DNA for the CDR3 is TGCGCCAGCAGCCAAGCTGGGTTAACCGATACGCAGTATTTT.